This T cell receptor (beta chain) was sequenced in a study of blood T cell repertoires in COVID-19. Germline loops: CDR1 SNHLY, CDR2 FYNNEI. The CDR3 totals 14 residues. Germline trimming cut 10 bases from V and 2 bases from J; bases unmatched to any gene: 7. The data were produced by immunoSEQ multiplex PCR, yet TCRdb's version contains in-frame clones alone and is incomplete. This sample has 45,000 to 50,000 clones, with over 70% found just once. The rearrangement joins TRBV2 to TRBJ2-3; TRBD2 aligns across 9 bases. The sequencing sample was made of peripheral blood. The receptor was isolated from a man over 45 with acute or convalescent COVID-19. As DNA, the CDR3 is TGTGCCACGAAGCGGGGGGACCCCACAGATACGCAGTATTTT. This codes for CATKRGDPTDTQYF. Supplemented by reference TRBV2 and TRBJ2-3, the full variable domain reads EPEVTQTPSHQVTQMGQEVILRCVPISNHLYFYWYRQILGQKVEFLVSFYNNEISEKSEIFDDQFSVERPDGSNFTLKIRSTKLEDSAMYFCATKRGDPTDTQYFGPGTRLTVL.